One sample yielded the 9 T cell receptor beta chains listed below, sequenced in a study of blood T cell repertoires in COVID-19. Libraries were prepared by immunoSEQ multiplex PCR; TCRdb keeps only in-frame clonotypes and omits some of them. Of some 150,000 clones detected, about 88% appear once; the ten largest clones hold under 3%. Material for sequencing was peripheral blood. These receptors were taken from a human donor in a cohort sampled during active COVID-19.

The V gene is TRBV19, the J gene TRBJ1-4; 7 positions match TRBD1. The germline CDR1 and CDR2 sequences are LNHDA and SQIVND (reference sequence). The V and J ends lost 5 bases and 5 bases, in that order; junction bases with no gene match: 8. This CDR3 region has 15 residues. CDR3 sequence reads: CASSPPGTVNEKLFF. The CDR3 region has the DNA TGTGCCAGTAGTCCCCCCGGGACAGTGAATGAAAAACTGTTTTTT. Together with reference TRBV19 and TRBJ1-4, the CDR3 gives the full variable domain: DGGITQSPKYLFRKEGQNVTLSCEQNLNHDAMYWYRQDPGQGLRLIYYSQIVNDFQKGDIAEGYSVSREKKESFPLTVTSAQKNPTAFYLCASSPPGTVNEKLFFGSGTQLSVL.

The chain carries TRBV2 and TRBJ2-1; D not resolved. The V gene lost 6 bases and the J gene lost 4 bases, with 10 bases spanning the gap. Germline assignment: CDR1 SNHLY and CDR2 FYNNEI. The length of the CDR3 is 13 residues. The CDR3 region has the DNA TGTGCCAGCAGGTTAACCAGGTACAATGAGCAGTTCTTC. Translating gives CASRLTRYNEQFF.

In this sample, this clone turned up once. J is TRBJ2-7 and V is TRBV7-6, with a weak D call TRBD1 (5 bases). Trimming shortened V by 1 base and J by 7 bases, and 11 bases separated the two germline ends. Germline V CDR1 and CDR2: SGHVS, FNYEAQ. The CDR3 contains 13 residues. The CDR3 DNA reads TGTGCCAGCAGCTTAGAAGGGGCCAGGGAGCAGTACTTC. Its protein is CASSLEGAREQYF.

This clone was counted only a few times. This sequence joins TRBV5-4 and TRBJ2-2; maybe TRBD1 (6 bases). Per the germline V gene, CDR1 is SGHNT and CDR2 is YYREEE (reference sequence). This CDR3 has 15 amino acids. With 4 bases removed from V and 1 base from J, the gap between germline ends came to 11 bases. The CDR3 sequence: CASSLQGLNTGELFF. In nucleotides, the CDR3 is TGTGCCAGCAGCCTACAGGGATTGAACACCGGGGAGCTGTTTTTT.

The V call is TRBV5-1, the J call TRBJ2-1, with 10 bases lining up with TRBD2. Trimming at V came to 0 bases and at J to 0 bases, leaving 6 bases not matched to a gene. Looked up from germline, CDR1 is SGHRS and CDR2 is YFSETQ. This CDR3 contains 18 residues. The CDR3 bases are TGCGCCAGCAGCTTGGAAGGGCCTAGCGGGGGCTCCTACAATGAGCAGTTCTTC. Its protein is CASSLEGPSGGSYNEQFF.

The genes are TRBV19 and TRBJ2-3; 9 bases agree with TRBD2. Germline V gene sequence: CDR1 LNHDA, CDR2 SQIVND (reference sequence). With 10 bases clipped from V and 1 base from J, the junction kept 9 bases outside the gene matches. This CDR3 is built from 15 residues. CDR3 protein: CATSSGGRGTDTQYF. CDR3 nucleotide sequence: TGTGCCACCTCCTCAGGCGGGAGGGGCACAGATACGCAGTATTTT.

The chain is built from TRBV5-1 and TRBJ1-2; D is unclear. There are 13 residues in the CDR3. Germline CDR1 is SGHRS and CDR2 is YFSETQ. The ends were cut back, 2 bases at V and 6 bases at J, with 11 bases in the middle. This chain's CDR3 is CASSFERGNGYTF. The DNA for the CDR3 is TGCGCCAGCAGCTTCGAACGAGGAAATGGCTACACCTTC. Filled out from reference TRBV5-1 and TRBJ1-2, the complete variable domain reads KAGVTQTPRYLIKTRGQQVTLSCSPISGHRSVSWYQQTPGQGLQFLFEYFSETQRNKGNFPGRFSGRQFSNSRSEMNVSTLELGDSALYLCASSFERGNGYTFGSGTRLTVV.

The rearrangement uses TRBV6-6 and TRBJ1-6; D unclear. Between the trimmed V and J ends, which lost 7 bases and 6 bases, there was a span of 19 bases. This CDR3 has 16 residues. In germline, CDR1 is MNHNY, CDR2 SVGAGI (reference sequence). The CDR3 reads CASTPRGQLFNSPLHF. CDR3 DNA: TGTGCCAGCACCCCCCGAGGGCAGCTCTTTAATTCACCCCTCCACTTT.

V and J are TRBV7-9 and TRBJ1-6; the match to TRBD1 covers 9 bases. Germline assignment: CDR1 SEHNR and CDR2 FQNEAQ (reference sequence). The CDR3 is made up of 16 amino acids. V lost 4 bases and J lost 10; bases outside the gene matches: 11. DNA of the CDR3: TGTGCCAGCAGCTACTCAGGACAGGGGTTAAGGTCACCCCTCCACTTT. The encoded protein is CASSYSGQGLRSPLHF.